There are a few counts of the clone carrying this T cell receptor beta chain. The target antigen is unknown. This CDR3 comprises 14 residues. Per germline, CDR1 MNHEY and CDR2 SVGAGI. V was cut by 4 bases and J by 2 bases, with 6 bases left in between. Oncomine TCR Beta short-read sequencing was applied to DNA from cultured CD4+ T cells. TCRdb passed the PCR reads through MiXCR, listing each CDR3 protein once. The table has around 15,000 distinct CDR3 sequences, more than 65% seen once; the top ten hold around 9.5%. This record comes from a study of vaccination and CD4 T cells after COVID-19. Regarding treatment: approximately 9-day PBMC culture with coronavirus spike peptide pools or control peptides (ViraFEST assay). ViraFEST used peptide pools to expand antigen-specific T cells before TCR sequencing. Study outcomes and limitations: Data came from relatively few convalescent patients and lacked early post-infection timepoints.

Specimen: CD4+ T cells from blood, cultured in vitro, collected after SARS-CoV-2 vaccination. This TCR derives from a human donor who received a COVID-19 vaccine. The chain combines TRBV6-5 with TRBJ1-6, with D unresolved. CDR3 DNA sequence: TGTGCCAGCAGTTCCGGGCCCTATAATTCACCCCTCCACTTT. Protein: CASSSGPYNSPLHF.